These T cell receptor beta chains were read from a single sample in a study of beta chain features in type 1 diabetes. Profiled with immunoSEQ multiplex PCR; TCRdb holds only in-frame clones, not every one. The profile shows about 260,000 clones, around 20% of them singletons. Material for sequencing was naive CD4+ T cells from blood. Receptors originate from a woman aged 40 to 55 with type 1 diabetes. The CDR3 runs from the conserved cysteine through the conserved F or W. Each record gives: D gene, J gene, V gene, clone size, CDR3 protein, CDR3 DNA. A D gene is named only where the DNA matches it firmly. Size tells how often a clone was seen (once, few, many) or the class of an expanded clone, and some rows leave it out.

TRBD2 | TRBJ2-7 | TRBV4-1 | NA | CASSQDLYSGANSYEQYF | TGCGCCAGCAGCCAAGATCTGTATAGCGGGGCCAACTCCTACGAGCAGTACTTC
NA | TRBJ2-1 | TRBV5-1 | NA | CASSLGLSSYNEQFF | TGCGCCAGCAGCTTGGGACTTAGCTCCTACAATGAGCAGTTCTTC
NA | TRBJ2-5 | TRBV30 | few | CAWIATGTQYF | TGTGCCTGGATAGCGACGGGGACCCAGTACTTC
NA | TRBJ2-7 | TRBV4-2 | NA | CASSQDVGNIYEQYF | TGTGCCAGCAGCCAAGATGTCGGGAACATATACGAGCAGTACTTC
TRBD2 | TRBJ2-5 | TRBV7-3 | few | CASSFQGGQETQYF | TGTGCCAGCAGCTTCCAGGGAGGGCAAGAGACCCAGTACTTC
TRBD2 | TRBJ2-2 | TRBV29-1 | NA | CSARSGGDTGELFF | TGCAGCGCGCGTAGCGGGGGGGACACCGGGGAGCTGTTTTTT
TRBD2 | TRBJ2-1 | TRBV28 | NA | CASGLAGVGSYNEQFF | TGTGCCAGCGGACTAGCGGGAGTCGGATCCTACAATGAGCAGTTCTTC
TRBD1 | TRBJ2-7 | TRBV5-1 | NA | CASSLGQGAYEQYF | TGCGCCAGCAGCTTGGGACAGGGGGCTTACGAGCAGTACTTC
TRBD1 | TRBJ1-1 | TRBV29-1 | few | CSVYPQGMSTEAFF | TGCAGCGTCTATCCACAGGGGATGAGCACTGAAGCTTTCTTT
NA | TRBJ1-5 | TRBV25-1 | few | CASSLGQPNQPQHF | TGTGCCAGCAGTTTGGGGCAACCAAATCAGCCCCAGCATTTT
NA | TRBJ1-2 | TRBV30 | few | CAWSTSGTHGYTF | TGTGCCTGGAGTACGAGCGGGACCCATGGCTACACCTTC
TRBD1 | TRBJ1-1 | TRBV18 | NA | CASSPGGPTEAFF | TGTGCCAGCTCCCCAGGGGGCCCCACTGAAGCTTTCTTT
NA | TRBJ1-3 | TRBV9 | NA | CASSVGATGEGNTIYF | TGTGCCAGCAGCGTGGGCGCCACCGGCGAAGGAAACACCATATATTTT
NA | TRBJ2-7 | TRBV30 | NA | CAWSRGAHEQYF | TGTGCCTGGAGCCGCGGGGCCCACGAGCAGTACTTC
NA | TRBJ1-1 | TRBV6-5 | few | CASSYVGRNTEAFF | TGTGCCAGCAGTTACGTGGGGAGGAACACTGAAGCTTTCTTT
NA | TRBJ2-7 | TRBV6-5 | NA | CASSYSGTSDSYEQYF | TGTGCCAGCAGTTACTCCGGGACATCGGACTCCTACGAGCAGTACTTC
NA | TRBJ1-1 | TRBV18 | few | CASSPGWRNTEAFF | TGTGCCAGCTCACCCGGGTGGCGGAACACTGAAGCTTTCTTT
TRBD1 | TRBJ2-1 | TRBV12-5 | NA | CASGLGQGLTNEQFF | TGTGCTAGTGGTTTGGGACAGGGTTTAACGAATGAGCAGTTCTTC
NA | TRBJ1-1 | TRBV20-1 | few | CSARPGIEAFF | TGCAGTGCTCGTCCAGGGATCGAGGCTTTCTTT
NA | TRBJ1-4 | TRBV4-1 | NA | CASSLLGQSTNEKLFF | TGCGCCAGCAGCCTCCTCGGACAATCAACTAATGAAAAACTGTTTTTT
TRBD1 | TRBJ2-1 | TRBV9 | few | CASSVATGGHNEQFF | TGTGCCAGCAGCGTAGCGACAGGGGGTCACAATGAGCAGTTCTTC
TRBD2 | TRBJ2-7 | TRBV18 | few | CASSPPGGTSTEQYF | TGTGCCAGCTCACCACCGGGCGGGACTAGCACCGAGCAGTACTTC
TRBD1 | TRBJ2-5 | TRBV30 | NA | CAWRTPGTVGRETQYF | TGTGCCTGGAGGACTCCGGGGACAGTGGGGAGAGAGACCCAGTACTTC
TRBD1 | TRBJ2-3 | TRBV27 | NA | CASSIQGVKDTQYF | TGTGCCAGCAGTATCCAGGGGGTTAAAGATACGCAGTATTTT
NA | TRBJ1-1 | TRBV7-3 | NA | CASSGSGVVNTEAFF | TGTGCCAGCAGCGGATCAGGGGTGGTGAACACTGAAGCTTTCTTT
TRBD2 | TRBJ2-1 | TRBV13 | few | CASSLEGTSGNEQFF | TGTGCCAGCAGCTTAGAGGGGACTAGCGGCAATGAGCAGTTCTTC
NA | TRBJ2-5 | TRBV19 | NA | CASSIEGVRETQYF | TGTGCCAGTAGTATAGAAGGGGTCCGGGAGACCCAGTACTTC
TRBD2 | TRBJ2-7 | TRBV28 | NA | CASSSASASGRISSYEQYF | TGTGCCAGCAGTTCTGCCTCGGCTAGCGGGAGGATAAGCTCCTACGAGCAGTACTTC
TRBD1 | TRBJ2-4 | TRBV7-2 | NA | CASSLGSGQGYIQYF | TGTGCCAGCAGCTTAGGCAGCGGACAGGGCTACATTCAGTACTTC
NA | TRBJ1-1 | TRBV20-1 | few | CSARGASEAFF | TGCAGTGCTAGGGGAGCGTCTGAAGCTTTCTTT
TRBD2 | TRBJ2-1 | TRBV4-2 | NA | CASSAGGNEQFF | TGTGCCAGCAGCGCGGGAGGGAATGAGCAGTTCTTC
NA | TRBJ1-3 | TRBV2 | NA | CASSEGQNAGNTIYF | TGTGCCAGCAGTGAAGGGCAGAACGCTGGAAACACCATATATTTT
NA | TRBJ2-5 | TRBV14 | NA | CASSPRTFQETQYF | TGTGCCAGCAGCCCCCGGACATTCCAAGAGACCCAGTACTTC
NA | TRBJ1-1 | TRBV29-1 | NA | CSVDVAEAFF | TGCAGCGTTGACGTTGCTGAAGCTTTCTTT
TRBD1 | TRBJ2-3 | TRBV5-1 | few | CASGTGGARTDTQYF | TGCGCCAGCGGGACAGGGGGCGCGAGAACAGATACGCAGTATTTT
TRBD1 | TRBJ2-3 | TRBV7-2 | NA | CASSPQGAKGTDTQYF | TGTGCCAGCAGCCCTCAGGGGGCGAAGGGCACAGATACGCAGTATTTT
NA | TRBJ2-1 | TRBV2 | NA | CASSELGGENEQFF | TGTGCCAGCAGTGAATTAGGAGGGGAGAATGAGCAGTTCTTC
NA | TRBJ1-1 | TRBV5-1 | NA | CASSPTRGRAVNTEAFF | TGCGCCAGCAGCCCTACTAGAGGGCGGGCCGTGAACACTGAAGCTTTCTTT
TRBD1 | TRBJ2-7 | TRBV29-1 | few | CSVEVRGRQGSYEQYF | TGCAGCGTTGAAGTTAGGGGTCGACAGGGCTCCTACGAGCAGTACTTC
NA | TRBJ1-5 | TRBV15 | NA | CATSRDLLAYNQPQHF | TGTGCCACCAGCAGAGATCTATTAGCCTACAATCAGCCCCAGCATTTT
TRBD2 | TRBJ2-3 | TRBV5-1 | few | CASSPGTRTDTQYF | TGCGCCAGCAGCCCCGGGACTAGGACAGATACGCAGTATTTT
TRBD1 | TRBJ1-1 | TRBV9 | NA | CASSSTDRANTEAFF | TGTGCCAGCAGCTCAACCGACAGGGCGAACACTGAAGCTTTCTTT
TRBD1 | TRBJ2-7 | TRBV5-1 | few | CASRLTGEEQYF | TGCGCCAGCAGACTCACAGGGGAAGAGCAGTACTTC
TRBD1 | TRBJ1-2 | TRBV13 | NA | CATRDRDRYLYGYTF | TGTGCCACCCGAGACCGGGACAGATATCTCTATGGCTACACCTTC
NA | TRBJ1-5 | TRBV15 | NA | CATRVTENQPQHF | TGTGCCACCAGAGTCACTGAGAATCAGCCCCAGCATTTT
NA | TRBJ2-5 | TRBV7-8 | once | CASSLTENQETQYF | TGTGCCAGCAGCTTAACGGAGAACCAAGAGACCCAGTACTTC
NA | TRBJ1-1 | TRBV9 | NA | CASSVTDTEAFF | TGTGCCAGCAGCGTAACAGACACTGAAGCTTTCTTT
TRBD1 | TRBJ1-1 | TRBV27 | NA | CASSPLGQGSSEAFF | TGTGCCAGCAGTCCCCTGGGACAGGGAAGTTCTGAAGCTTTCTTT
NA | TRBJ1-1 | TRBV2 | NA | CASTVNTEAFF | TGTGCCAGTACAGTGAACACTGAAGCTTTCTTT
NA | TRBJ1-5 | TRBV28 | NA | CASLRGGQPQHF | TGTGCCAGCCTAAGAGGGGGTCAGCCCCAGCATTTT
NA | TRBJ1-1 | TRBV28 | NA | CASSPVGMNTEAFF | TGTGCCAGCAGCCCTGTGGGCATGAACACTGAAGCTTTCTTT
NA | TRBJ2-1 | TRBV23-1 | many | CASGSTGPECNEQFF | TGCGCCAGCGGATCAACAGGACCGGAGTGTAATGAGCAGTTCTTC
NA | TRBJ1-1 | TRBV10-3 | few | CAISRQALEEAFF | TGTGCCATCAGTCGACAGGCTTTGGAAGAAGCTTTCTTT
TRBD2 | TRBJ2-1 | TRBV5-6 | few | CASSSLAGGLSEQFF | TGTGCCAGCAGCTCCTTAGCGGGAGGCCTTTCAGAGCAGTTCTTC
TRBD1 | TRBJ2-5 | TRBV19 | NA | CASSPGTGPQETQYF | TGTGCCAGTAGTCCTGGGACAGGCCCCCAAGAGACCCAGTACTTC